These 25 T cell receptor beta chains were all obtained from the same sample, sequenced in a study of blood T cell repertoires in COVID-19. The table came from immunoSEQ multiplex PCR; TCRdb's copy has only in-frame clones and leaves some out. The sample yields around 300,000 clones, approximately 90% seen once. Sequencing used peripheral blood. All receptors come from a woman aged 25 to 39 with active or convalescent COVID-19.

This clone came up a few times. The rearrangement links TRBV2 to TRBJ1-4, with 9 bases matching TRBD1. The CDR3 loop spans 14 amino acids. V was pared by 4 bases and J by 7 bases, with 4 bases of the junction left unmatched. CDR1 is SNHLY and CDR2 is FYNNEI in the germline V gene. The DNA of the CDR3 is TGTGCCAGCAGTGTACAGGGGGCAGGTGAAAAACTGTTTTTT. It yields the protein CASSVQGAGEKLFF.

V usage is TRBV27 and J usage is TRBJ1-1; TRBD1 matches 8 bases. V lost 5 bases to trimming and J lost 1 base; unmatched junction nucleotides: 9. CDR3 length: 16 amino acids. CDR1 is MNHEY and CDR2 is SMNVEV in the germline V gene (reference sequence). As DNA, the CDR3 is TGTGCCAGCAGTGCGTCGACAGGGGCTACGAACACTGAAGCTTTCTTT. This gives the protein CASSASTGATNTEAFF.

V gene TRBV29-1 combines with J gene TRBJ1-1; D gene uncertain. The germline CDR1 and CDR2 sequences are SQVTM and ANQGSEA. Trimming removed 7 bases at V and 4 bases at J, with 13 bases between. The CDR3 covers 12 residues. The CDR3 loop is CSAHPGFTEAFF. The CDR3 DNA is TGCAGCGCCCACCCCGGGTTCACTGAAGCTTTCTTT.

V is TRBV9 and J is TRBJ2-2, with TRBD2 as a possible D gene (7 bases). Trimming shortened V by 0 bases and J by 4 bases, and 16 bases separated the two germline ends. The CDR3 has 17 residues. Germline loops: CDR1 SGDLS, CDR2 YYNGEE. This chain's CDR3 is CASSVGSAGAGTGELFF. The DNA for the CDR3 is TGTGCCAGCAGCGTAGGATCCGCGGGGGCGGGCACCGGGGAGCTGTTTTTT.

The V gene is TRBV2, the J gene TRBJ2-3, with 10 bases matching TRBD1. The CDR3 is 14 residues long. Germline CDR1 reads SNHLY; CDR2 reads FYNNEI. With V trimmed by 5 bases and J by 5 bases, 4 bases remained unmatched. CDR3 region: CASSRQGAEDTQYF. In DNA, the CDR3 is TGTGCCAGCAGTCGACAGGGGGCGGAAGATACGCAGTATTTT.

The gene calls are TRBV6-5 and TRBJ1-6; a possible D gene is TRBD1 (6 bases). Germline values: CDR1 MNHEY, CDR2 SVGAGI. The CDR3 sequence is 16 residues long. The germline V and J ends were trimmed by 1 base and 2 bases, with 9 bases remaining between them. The CDR3: CASSYWTVTYNSPLHF. The CDR3 region has the DNA TGTGCCAGCAGTTACTGGACAGTCACCTATAATTCACCCCTCCACTTT.

This clone has only one observation. The chain uses TRBV3-1 (or the pseudogene TRBV3-2) and TRBJ1-1; D is undetermined. V was clipped by 7 bases and J by 4 bases, with 13 bases between them. This CDR3 region has 13 residues. Per the germline V gene, CDR1 is LGHDT and CDR2 is YNNKEL (reference sequence). In DNA, the CDR3 is TGTGCCAGCAATGCGAGGAATACCACTGAAGCTTTCTTT. It encodes CASNARNTTEAFF.

V gene TRBV7-8 combines with J gene TRBJ1-6; 7 nucleotides line up with TRBD1. Per the germline V gene, CDR1 is SGHVS and CDR2 is FQNEAQ. The V and J ends lost 1 base and 7 bases, in that order; junction bases with no gene match: 4. The CDR3 is 15 amino acids. Here the CDR3 reads CASSLEGRGNSPLHF. CDR3 in DNA: TGTGCCAGCAGCTTAGAAGGCAGGGGGAATTCACCCCTCCACTTT.

This clone was seen only once. The chain joins TRBV3-1 (or the pseudogene TRBV3-2) to TRBJ1-4; D is ambiguous. The CDR3 extends over 17 amino acids. Germline V gene data show CDR1 as LGHDT and CDR2 as YNNKEL (reference sequence). V shed 0 bases and J shed 3 bases, with 14 bases lying between them. CDR3 protein: CASSQENRVRSNEKLFF. The DNA of the CDR3 is TGTGCCAGCAGCCAAGAGAATCGCGTGAGGTCTAATGAAAAACTGTTTTTT.

This rearrangement joins TRBV2 to TRBJ1-4; D perhaps matches TRBD1 (6 bases). Trimming cost V 4 bases and J 0 bases, with 12 bases left between them. Germline CDR1 is SNHLY and CDR2 is FYNNEI. This CDR3 is 16 amino acids long. The CDR3 here is CASSGGQAATNEKLFF. The CDR3 nucleotides read TGTGCCAGCAGTGGGGGGCAGGCGGCAACTAATGAAAAACTGTTTTTT.

The chain couples TRBV19 to TRBJ2-7; no definite D call. Germline assignment: CDR1 LNHDA and CDR2 SQIVND (reference sequence). V lost 5 bases and J 3 bases, leaving 11 bases between the germline ends. There are 13 residues in the CDR3. The CDR3, as DNA: TGTGCCAGTAGTCAATACAACGACTACGAGCAGTACTTC. As protein: CASSQYNDYEQYF.

Only one count was recorded for this clone. The V call is TRBV3-1 (or the pseudogene TRBV3-2), the J call TRBJ2-2; 12 bases align to TRBD2. This CDR3 has 16 residues. V was pared by 4 bases and J by 1 base, with 1 base of the junction left unmatched. Germline values: CDR1 LGHDT, CDR2 YNNKEL (reference sequence). In DNA, the CDR3 is TGTGCCAGCAGCCGGGGACTAGCGGGGAACACCGGGGAGCTGTTTTTT. It codes for CASSRGLAGNTGELFF.

The V gene is TRBV19, the J gene TRBJ2-5; 8 nucleotides align to TRBD1. The J segment lost 5 bases and the V segment lost 5 bases, leaving 10 bases of the junction unmatched. The CDR3 consists of 15 residues. Germline loops: CDR1 LNHDA, CDR2 SQIVND (reference sequence). This CDR3 is CASSPPGQGLETQYF. The CDR3 region has the DNA TGTGCCAGTAGTCCCCCAGGACAGGGCCTGGAGACCCAGTACTTC.

This rearrangement joins TRBV6-2 or TRBV6-3 to TRBJ2-3; 10 nucleotides line up with TRBD1. Per germline, CDR1 MNHEY and CDR2 SVGEGT. The J segment lost 6 bases and the V segment lost 3 bases, leaving 6 bases of the junction unmatched. CDR3 size: 15 residues. CDR3 nucleotides: TGTGCCAGCAGTTATAGGACAGGGGGTGTGGATACGCAGTATTTT. Translated, it gives CASSYRTGGVDTQYF.

The V gene is TRBV6-2 or TRBV6-3, the J gene TRBJ2-1, with D perhaps TRBD2 (5 bases). Germline V CDR1 and CDR2: MNHEY, SVGEGT. V shed 1 base and J shed 6 bases, with 13 bases lying between them. The CDR3 spans 15 residues. CDR3 nucleotides: TGTGCCAGCAGTTACTTAGAGGGTTTTGGCAATGAGCAGTTCTTC. Translating it yields CASSYLEGFGNEQFF.

The V call is TRBV4-2, the J call TRBJ1-3; no firm D call. Germline loops: CDR1 LGHNA, CDR2 YNFKEQ. Between the trimmed V and J ends, which lost 1 base and 4 bases, there was a span of 11 bases. The CDR3 sequence is 15 residues long. The CDR3 region is CASSQVTGNGNTIYF. In DNA, the CDR3 is TGTGCCAGCAGCCAAGTAACGGGAAACGGAAACACCATATATTTT.

The V and J genes are TRBV27 and TRBJ1-5; 8 nucleotides match TRBD1. Unmatched junction bases numbered 4, after V lost 7 bases and J lost 2 bases. The germline V gene encodes CDR1 MNHEY and CDR2 SMNVEV (reference sequence). The CDR3 consists of 14 residues. The CDR3 nucleotides read TGTGCCAGCAAAATACAGGGGGGCAATCAGCCCCAGCATTTT. Translating it yields CASKIQGGNQPQHF.

This rearrangement joins TRBV5-4 to TRBJ1-1, with 8 bases matching TRBD1. The germline gives CDR1 SGHNT, CDR2 YYREEE (reference sequence). Trimming took 4 bases from V and 1 from J; bases not matched to a gene: 6. This CDR3 is built from 15 residues. CDR3 loop: CASSRPGTGNTEAFF. As DNA, the CDR3 is TGTGCCAGCAGCCGTCCCGGGACAGGGAACACTGAAGCTTTCTTT.

The chain is built from TRBV12-3 or TRBV12-4 and TRBJ2-2; 7 bases are shared with TRBD1. Trimming cost V 5 bases and J 8 bases; bases outside gene matches: 2. This CDR3 is 12 amino acids long. The CDR3 coding sequence is TGTGCCAGCAGTCAGGGGGTAGGGGAGCTGTTTTTT. As protein: CASSQGVGELFF.

The V and J genes are TRBV19 and TRBJ1-1; 9 nucleotides align to TRBD1. V lost 9 bases, J lost 0 bases, and 8 bases stayed unmatched. This CDR3 has 15 residues. The V gene's germline CDR1 is LNHDA and CDR2 SQIVND (reference sequence). CDR3 in amino acids: CASGTGNKVNTEAFF. The DNA of the CDR3 is TGTGCCAGCGGGACAGGGAATAAGGTGAACACTGAAGCTTTCTTT.

This chain uses TRBV12-3 or TRBV12-4 with TRBJ1-2; TRBD1 aligns across 7 bases. Trimming at V came to 5 bases and at J to 4 bases, leaving 4 bases not matched to a gene. The length of the CDR3 is 13 residues. This CDR3 reads CASSPQGSYGYTF. CDR3 in DNA: TGTGCCAGCAGTCCACAGGGGTCCTATGGCTACACCTTC.

The chain has TRBV5-6 and TRBJ1-1, with D possibly being TRBD1 (5 bases). Between the trimmed V and J ends, which lost 1 base and 3 bases, there was a span of 10 bases. Germline V lookup: CDR1 SGHDT, CDR2 YYEEEE. CDR3 length: 14 amino acids. CDR3 nucleotide sequence: TGTGCCAGCAGCTTGCAGGGAATTTACACTGAAGCTTTCTTT. It yields the protein CASSLQGIYTEAFF.

The rearrangement links TRBV18 to TRBJ1-5; D remains unclear. The CDR3 contains 13 residues. The V gene's germline CDR1 is KGHSH and CDR2 LQKENI. Trimming took off 3 bases at V and 0 bases at J, with 3 bases between the two ends. CDR3 DNA sequence: TGTGCCAGCTCACCCCTTAGCAATCAGCCCCAGCATTTT. Its translation is CASSPLSNQPQHF.

The chain carries TRBV6-2 or TRBV6-3 and TRBJ2-5; 15 bases agree with TRBD2. The CDR3 consists of 16 residues. Germline lookup yields CDR1 MNHEY and CDR2 SVGEGT. With V trimmed by 5 bases and J by 5 bases, 6 bases remained unmatched. CDR3 DNA sequence: TGTGCCAGCAGTCCGGGACTAGCGGGGGGCTGGGAGACCCAGTACTTC. Its protein is CASSPGLAGGWETQYF.

This sequence joins TRBV2 and TRBJ1-2; no firm D call. CDR1 and CDR2 (germline): SNHLY, FYNNEI. The V gene lost 7 bases and the J gene lost 8 bases, with 17 bases spanning the gap. The CDR3 spans 13 residues. The CDR3 sequence is CASIPPVPLGYTF. The CDR3 coding sequence is TGTGCCAGCATCCCCCCTGTTCCCCTCGGCTACACCTTC.